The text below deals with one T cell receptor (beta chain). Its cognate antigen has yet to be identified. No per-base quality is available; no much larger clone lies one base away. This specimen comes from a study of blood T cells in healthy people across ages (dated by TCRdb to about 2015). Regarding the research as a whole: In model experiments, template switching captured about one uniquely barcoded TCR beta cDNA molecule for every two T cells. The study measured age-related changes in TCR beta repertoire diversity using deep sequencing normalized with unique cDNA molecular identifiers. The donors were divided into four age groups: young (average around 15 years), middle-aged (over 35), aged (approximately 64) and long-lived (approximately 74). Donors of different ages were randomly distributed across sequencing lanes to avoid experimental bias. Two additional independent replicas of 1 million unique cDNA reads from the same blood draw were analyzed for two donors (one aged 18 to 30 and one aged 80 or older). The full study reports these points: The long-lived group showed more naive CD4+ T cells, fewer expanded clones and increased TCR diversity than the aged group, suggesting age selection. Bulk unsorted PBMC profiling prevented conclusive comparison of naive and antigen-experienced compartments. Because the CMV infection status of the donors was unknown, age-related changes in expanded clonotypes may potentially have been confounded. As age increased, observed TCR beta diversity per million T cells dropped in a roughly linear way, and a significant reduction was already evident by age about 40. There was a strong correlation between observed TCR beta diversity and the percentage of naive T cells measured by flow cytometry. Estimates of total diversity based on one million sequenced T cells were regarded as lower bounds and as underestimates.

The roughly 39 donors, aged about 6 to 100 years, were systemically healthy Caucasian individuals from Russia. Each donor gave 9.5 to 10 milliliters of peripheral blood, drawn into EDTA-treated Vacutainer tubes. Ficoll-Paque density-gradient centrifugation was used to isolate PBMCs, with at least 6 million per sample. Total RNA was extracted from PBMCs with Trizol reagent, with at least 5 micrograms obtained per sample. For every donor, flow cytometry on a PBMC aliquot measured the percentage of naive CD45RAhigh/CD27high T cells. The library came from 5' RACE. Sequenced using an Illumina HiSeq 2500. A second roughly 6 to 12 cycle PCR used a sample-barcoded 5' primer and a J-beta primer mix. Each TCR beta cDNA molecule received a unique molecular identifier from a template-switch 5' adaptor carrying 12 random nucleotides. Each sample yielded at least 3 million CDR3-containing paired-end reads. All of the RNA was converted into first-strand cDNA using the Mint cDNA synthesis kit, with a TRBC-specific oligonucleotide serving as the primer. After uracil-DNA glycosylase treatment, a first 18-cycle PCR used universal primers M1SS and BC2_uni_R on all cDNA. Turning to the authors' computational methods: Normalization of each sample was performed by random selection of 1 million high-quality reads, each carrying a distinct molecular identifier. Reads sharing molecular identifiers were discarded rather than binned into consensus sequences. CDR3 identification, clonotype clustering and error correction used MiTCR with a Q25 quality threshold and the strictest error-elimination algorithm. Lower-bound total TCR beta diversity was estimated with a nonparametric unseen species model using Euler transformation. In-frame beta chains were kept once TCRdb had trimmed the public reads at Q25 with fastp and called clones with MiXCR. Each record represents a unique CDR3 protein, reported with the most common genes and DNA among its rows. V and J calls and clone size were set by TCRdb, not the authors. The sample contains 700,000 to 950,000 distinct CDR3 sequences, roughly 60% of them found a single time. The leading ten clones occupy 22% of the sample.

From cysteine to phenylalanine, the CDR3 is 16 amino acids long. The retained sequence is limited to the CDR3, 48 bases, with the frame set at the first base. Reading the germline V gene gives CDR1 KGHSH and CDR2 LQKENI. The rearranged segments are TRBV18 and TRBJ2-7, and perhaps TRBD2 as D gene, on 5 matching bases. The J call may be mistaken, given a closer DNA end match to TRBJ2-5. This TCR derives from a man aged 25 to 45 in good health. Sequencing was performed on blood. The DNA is TGTGCCAGCTCACCACCCAGTAAAACTAGTGGTGAGACCCAGTACTTC. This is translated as CASSPPSKTSGETQYF.